Shown below are 14 T cell receptor beta chains from a single sample sequenced in a study of shared clonotypes between healthy human individuals. CD45RO-negative CD8 cells positively selected for CCR7 made up the naive population, which excluded terminally differentiated effector memory CD45RA+ cells. Assay: immunoSEQ multiplex PCR; the TCRdb copy retains only in-frame clones and omits some. The repertoire includes under 700,000 clones, approximately 95% of them detected once, and approximately 0.11% sits in the top ten. Sequencing was performed on naive CD8+ T cells sorted from blood. The origin of the receptors is a woman younger than 45 in good health.

V and J are TRBV28 and TRBJ2-7, with a weak D call TRBD2 (6 bases). V lost 4 bases, J lost 1 base, and 8 bases lay in between. From germline, CDR1 is MDHEN and CDR2 SYDVKM. CDR3 length: 13 amino acids. CDR3 sequence reads: CASSWGESYEQYF. CDR3 sequence (DNA): TGTGCCAGCAGTTGGGGGGAGTCCTACGAGCAGTACTTC.

The rearrangement links TRBV19 to TRBJ1-1; no definite D call. The CDR3 is 15 amino acids. The germline CDR1 and CDR2 sequences are LNHDA and SQIVND (reference sequence). V lost 4 bases, J lost 2 bases, and 14 bases lay in between. The CDR3 region is CASSTYQERNTEAFF. The CDR3 DNA reads TGTGCCAGTAGTACCTACCAGGAGAGAAACACTGAAGCTTTCTTT. Based on the CDR3 plus reference TRBV19 and TRBJ1-1, the full variable domain is DGGITQSPKYLFRKEGQNVTLSCEQNLNHDAMYWYRQDPGQGLRLIYYSQIVNDFQKGDIAEGYSVSREKKESFPLTVTSAQKNPTAFYLCASSTYQERNTEAFFGQGTRLTVV.

The genes are TRBV27 and TRBJ1-1; tentative D call: TRBD1 (5 bases). Germline V CDR1 and CDR2: MNHEY, SMNVEV (reference sequence). Trimming pared 3 bases from V and 1 base from J, leaving 24 bases between. The CDR3 totals 19 residues. CDR3 in amino acids: CASSFLSRGQGWSNTEAFF. CDR3 nucleotides: TGTGCCAGCAGTTTCCTATCACGGGGTCAGGGATGGTCGAACACTGAAGCTTTCTTT.

The chain recombines TRBV7-9 with TRBJ2-7; 8 bases are a match to TRBD2. The CDR3 is made up of 16 amino acids. J was trimmed by 3 bases and V by 5 bases; bases with no gene match: 12. Germline V gene lookup returns CDR1 SEHNR and CDR2 FQNEAQ (reference sequence). The CDR3 nucleotides read TGTGCCAGCAGCCCTCCGAATGGGCGGGAGGACTACGAGCAGTACTTC. Encoded protein: CASSPPNGREDYEQYF.

This chain connects TRBV7-9 to TRBJ2-7; 9 bases fit TRBD1. The CDR3 has 18 residues. V shed 4 bases, J shed 2 bases, and the junction held 15 bases outside the gene matches. Germline V gene lookup returns CDR1 SEHNR and CDR2 FQNEAQ (reference sequence). CDR3 sequence reads: CASSSDRDRVELAYEQYF. Here the CDR3 DNA reads TGTGCCAGCAGCTCGGACCGGGACAGGGTAGAACTCGCCTACGAGCAGTACTTC. The variable domain in full, with the rest retrieved from reference TRBV7-9 and TRBJ2-7, is DTGVSQNPRHKITKRGQNVTFRCDPISEHNRLYWYRQTLGQGPEFLTYFQNEAQLEKSRLLSDRFSAERPKGSFSTLEIQRTEQGDSAMYLCASSSDRDRVELAYEQYFGPGTRLTVT.

The count of this clone is one. The V and J genes are TRBV4-1 and TRBJ2-5; TRBD2 is a possible D gene (6 bases). The J call is in doubt because the DNA end fits TRBJ2-7 better. Germline V lookup: CDR1 MGHRA, CDR2 YSYEKL. The CDR3 length is 15 residues. This CDR3 is CASSQGTVPDYEQYF. The CDR3 DNA reads TGCGCCAGCAGCCAGGGGACTGTTCCTGACTACGAGCAGTACTTC.

The chain joins TRBV9 to TRBJ2-1, with D unresolved. The germline V gene encodes CDR1 SGDLS and CDR2 YYNGEE. This CDR3 spans 14 amino acids. V was trimmed by 1 base and J by 2 bases, leaving 7 bases between them. The CDR3 here is CASSVMDPYNEQFF. Here the CDR3 DNA reads TGTGCCAGCAGCGTAATGGATCCCTACAATGAGCAGTTCTTC.

This clone was seen just once. This chain uses TRBV13 with TRBJ2-3; tentatively, D is TRBD1 or TRBD2 (5 bases each). In germline, CDR1 is PRHDT, CDR2 FYEKMQ (reference sequence). With 5 bases removed from V and 3 bases from J, the gap between germline ends came to 15 bases. The CDR3 consists of 15 residues. The CDR3 nucleotides are TGTGCCAGCAGCGAGACAGCGGTTAGGACAGATACGCAGTATTTT. It translates to CASSETAVRTDTQYF.

V usage is TRBV5-4 and J usage is TRBJ1-1, with D perhaps TRBD1 (5 bases). V was clipped by 2 bases and J by 1 base, with 12 bases between them. Germline V CDR1 and CDR2: SGHNT, YYREEE (reference sequence). CDR3 length: 15 residues. The DNA of the CDR3 is TGTGCCAGCAGCTTAGGGCCGGGGCAGAACACTGAAGCTTTCTTT. This gives the protein CASSLGPGQNTEAFF. Full variable domain (missing parts from reference TRBV5-4 and TRBJ1-1): ETGVTQSPTHLIKTRGQQVTLRCSSQSGHNTVSWYQQALGQGPQFIFQYYREEENGRGNFPPRFSGLQFPNYSSELNVNALELDDSALYLCASSLGPGQNTEAFFGQGTRLTVV.

The J gene is TRBJ1-2, the V gene TRBV5-6, with D uncertain. The germline CDR1 and CDR2 sequences are SGHDT and YYEEEE. The ends were cut back, 5 bases at V and 9 bases at J, with 20 bases in the middle. CDR3 length: 14 residues. CDR3 nucleotide sequence: TGTGCCAGCAGTTTACGCCCCGCCTCTTCCCGCTACACCTTC. This translates into CASSLRPASSRYTF. The full variable domain, in which reference TRBV5-6 and TRBJ1-2 provide the parts outside the CDR3, is DAGVTQSPTHLIKTRGQQVTLRCSPKSGHDTVSWYQQALGQGPQFIFQYYEEEERQRGNFPDRFSGHQFPNYSSELNVNALLLGDSALYLCASSLRPASSRYTFGSGTRLTVV.

This rearrangement joins TRBV5-8 to TRBJ1-2; D is uncertain. The CDR3 runs to 13 residues. Germline-derived CDR1 and CDR2 are SGHTS and YDEGEE. V dropped 2 bases and J dropped 3 bases, with 8 bases sitting between them. CDR3 region: CASSLADYYGYTF. CDR3 nucleotides: TGTGCCAGCAGCTTAGCAGATTACTATGGCTACACCTTC.

The chain uses TRBV7-2 and TRBJ2-1; 7 bases fit TRBD2. The V and J ends lost 2 bases and 2 bases, in that order; junction bases with no gene match: 6. Germline V CDR1 and CDR2: SGHTA, FQGNSA. The CDR3 consists of 16 residues. CDR3 in DNA: TGTGCCAGCAGCTTAAGGCCTCTAGCGGCCTACAATGAGCAGTTCTTC. This sequence encodes CASSLRPLAAYNEQFF. The full variable domain, with the rest looked up from reference TRBV7-2 and TRBJ2-1, is GAGVSQSPSNKVTEKGKDVELRCDPISGHTALYWYRQSLGQGLEFLIYFQGNSAPDKSGLPSDRFSAERTGGSVSTLTIQRTQQEDSAVYLCASSLRPLAAYNEQFFGPGTRLTVL.

J is TRBJ2-2 and V is TRBV5-4, with TRBD2 matching over 11 bases. Germline CDR1 reads SGHNT; CDR2 reads YYREEE (reference sequence). V was pared by 3 bases and J by 6 bases, with 4 bases of the junction left unmatched. This CDR3 is built from 15 residues. DNA of the CDR3: TGTGCCAGCAGCTACGGACTAGCGGGTCCCGGGGAGCTGTTTTTT. It codes for CASSYGLAGPGELFF. The full variable domain, with the rest looked up from reference TRBV5-4 and TRBJ2-2, is ETGVTQSPTHLIKTRGQQVTLRCSSQSGHNTVSWYQQALGQGPQFIFQYYREEENGRGNFPPRFSGLQFPNYSSELNVNALELDDSALYLCASSYGLAGPGELFFGEGSRLTVL.

The CDR3 DNA follows: TGTGCCAGCAGTGCTATAGCGGAAGCCTCTAACGAGCAGTACTTC. This sequence encodes CASSAIAEASNEQYF. The chain has TRBV27 and TRBJ2-7; tentatively, D is TRBD2 (6 bases). Germline CDR1 is MNHEY and CDR2 is SMNVEV (reference sequence). Trimming cost V 5 bases and J 5 bases, with 19 bases left between them. The CDR3 spans 15 residues.